Shown below are 29 T cell receptor beta chains from a single sample sequenced in a study of CD8 T cells in ankylosing spondylitis. TCRdb ran MiXCR on the 5' RACE reads and lists one entry per CDR3 protein. The table has some 270,000 distinct CDR3 sequences, roughly 18% seen once. Sequencing input: blood, either unsorted or a sorted T cell fraction (not recorded which). Receptors were obtained from a male donor with ankylosing spondylitis or in good health (not recorded which).

In its sample, this clonotype was seen a few times. The chain carries TRBV7-9 and TRBJ2-7, with D possibly TRBD1 on 5 matching bases. Germline V gives CDR1 SEHNR, CDR2 FQNEAQ (reference sequence). Trimming shortened V by 5 bases and J by 2 bases, and 16 bases separated the two germline ends. This CDR3 is built from 15 residues. This chain's CDR3 is CASSHEHGHPYEQYF. The CDR3 DNA is TGTGCCAGCAGCCACGAACACGGACACCCCTACGAGCAGTACTTC.

The V gene is TRBV19, the J gene TRBJ2-2; D uncertain. V lost 9 bases to trimming and J lost 7 bases, with 15 bases between them. The CDR3 contains 13 residues. In germline, CDR1 is LNHDA, CDR2 SQIVND (reference sequence). The CDR3 DNA is TGTGCCAGCACACTACTTCTCAACGGGGAGCTGTTTTTT. This gives the protein CASTLLLNGELFF. The whole variable domain, filled in from reference TRBV19 and TRBJ2-2, reads DGGITQSPKYLFRKEGQNVTLSCEQNLNHDAMYWYRQDPGQGLRLIYYSQIVNDFQKGDIAEGYSVSREKKESFPLTVTSAQKNPTAFYLCASTLLLNGELFFGEGSRLTVL.

This clonotype was seen many times. The chain joins TRBV6-1 to TRBJ2-1; 10 bases are shared with TRBD2. V lost 3 bases and J lost 3; bases outside the gene matches: 2. This CDR3 is built from 15 residues. Germline loops: CDR1 MNHNS, CDR2 SASEGT. The DNA of the CDR3 is TGTGCCAGCAGTGAGACTAGCGGGCTCTACAATGAGCAGTTCTTC. Protein product: CASSETSGLYNEQFF.

The chain has TRBV12-3 or TRBV12-4 and TRBJ1-6; D is possibly TRBD1 (5 bases). The CDR3 runs 14 residues. V was trimmed by 5 bases and J by 10 bases, leaving 15 bases between them. The CDR3 protein is CASSAQGRGSPLHF. In nucleotides, the CDR3 is TGTGCCAGCAGTGCCCAGGGCCGAGGATCACCCCTCCACTTT.

Only a few counts were recorded for this clonotype. The gene calls are TRBV29-1 and TRBJ1-1; 8 bases match TRBD1. Germline V gene sequence: CDR1 SQVTM, CDR2 ANQGSEA. The length of the CDR3 is 14 residues. The V segment lost 4 bases and the J segment 4 bases; nucleotides outside the gene matches: 8. Written as DNA, the CDR3 is TGCAGCGTTGGGGGACAGGATAGGCTCACTGAAGCTTTCTTT. This codes for CSVGGQDRLTEAFF.

This chain links TRBV23-1 with TRBJ2-2, with 11 bases matching TRBD2. TRBV23-1 is annotated as an ORF whose role is uncertain. This CDR3 has 17 residues. The junction had 10 bases not matched to a gene; V was cut back by 4 bases and J by 6 bases. CDR3 in amino acids: CASSRLTSGTEPGELFF. In nucleotides, the CDR3 is TGCGCCAGCAGTCGCTTGACTAGCGGGACTGAGCCCGGGGAGCTGTTTTTT.

This chain connects TRBV4-1 to TRBJ1-1, with 7 nucleotides matching TRBD1. V was clipped by 0 bases and J by 3 bases; unmatched bases: 10. In germline, CDR1 is MGHRA, CDR2 YSYEKL. The CDR3 totals 17 residues. The CDR3 sequence is CASSQDTRDSFYTEAFF. CDR3 in DNA: TGCGCCAGCAGCCAAGATACGAGGGACAGCTTCTACACTGAAGCTTTCTTT.

The chain has TRBV29-1 and TRBJ2-3; 8 nucleotides align to TRBD2. From germline, CDR1 is SQVTM and CDR2 ANQGSEA. The CDR3 is made up of 15 amino acids. With 2 bases clipped from V and 2 bases from J, the junction kept 6 bases outside the gene matches. The CDR3: CSVEKAGDPTDTQYF. The CDR3 coding sequence is TGCAGCGTTGAAAAAGCGGGAGACCCCACAGATACGCAGTATTTT.

This clonotype was seen many times. The chain is built from TRBV4-1 and TRBJ2-1; weak D call: TRBD1 (6 bases). V lost 5 bases to trimming and J lost 2 bases, with 10 bases between them. The CDR3 has 14 residues. Germline V CDR1 and CDR2: MGHRA, YSYEKL. CDR3 nucleotide sequence: TGCGCCAGCAGCTCGCAGGGGCCCTACAATGAGCAGTTCTTC. This encodes CASSSQGPYNEQFF.

The chain has TRBV24-1 and TRBJ2-1; 9 bases map to TRBD2. This CDR3 spans 13 amino acids. Germline V lookup: CDR1 KGHDR, CDR2 SFDVKD. V gave up 6 bases and J gave up 7 bases; unmatched junction bases: 3. This CDR3 is CATSFSGSNEQFF. For the CDR3, the DNA is TGTGCCACCAGTTTTAGCGGGAGTAATGAGCAGTTCTTC.

This chain connects TRBV29-1 to TRBJ2-7; D is uncertain. The germline V gene has CDR1 SQVTM and CDR2 ANQGSEA. V was clipped by 4 bases and J by 2 bases, with 6 bases between them. This CDR3 comprises 11 residues. The CDR3 coding sequence is TGCAGCGTTGGAGACCCCTACGAGCAGTACTTC. Amino acids: CSVGDPYEQYF.

The chain uses TRBV5-1 and TRBJ2-1; 7 nucleotides align to TRBD1. The V segment lost 0 bases and the J segment 7 bases; nucleotides outside the gene matches: 10. CDR3 length: 16 amino acids. CDR1 and CDR2 (germline): SGHRS, YFSETQ. As DNA, the CDR3 is TGCGCCAGCAGCTTGGCCATGACAGGGTTTTTAAATGAGCAGTTCTTC. Translating it yields CASSLAMTGFLNEQFF.

The chain carries TRBV4-3 and TRBJ1-1; D not resolved. Trimming stripped 0 bases from V and 0 bases from J, with 8 bases between. The germline gives CDR1 LGHNA, CDR2 YSLEER. This CDR3 has 15 residues. The CDR3 nucleotides read TGCGCCAGCAGCCAAGATTTACGGCTGAACACTGAAGCTTTCTTT. It yields the protein CASSQDLRLNTEAFF.

This clonotype was picked up a small number of times. The chain carries TRBV5-1 and TRBJ1-1; no reliable D call. In germline, CDR1 is SGHRS, CDR2 YFSETQ. Trimming took 0 bases from V and 1 from J, leaving 7 bases between them. The CDR3 has 14 amino acids. The CDR3 DNA follows: TGCGCCAGCAGCTTGGATTGGTGGAACACTGAAGCTTTCTTT. It translates to CASSLDWWNTEAFF. The full variable domain, with the rest looked up from reference TRBV5-1 and TRBJ1-1, is KAGVTQTPRYLIKTRGQQVTLSCSPISGHRSVSWYQQTPGQGLQFLFEYFSETQRNKGNFPGRFSGRQFSNSRSEMNVSTLELGDSALYLCASSLDWWNTEAFFGQGTRLTVV.

Ten or more counts support this clonotype. The chain links TRBV4-1 to TRBJ2-7; a possible D gene is TRBD2 (7 bases). This CDR3 has 16 amino acids. Trimming pared 1 base from V and 7 bases from J, leaving 20 bases between. The germline CDR1 and CDR2 sequences are MGHRA and YSYEKL. CDR3 DNA: TGCGCCAGCAGCCAAGGTGTCCCCAGCGGGACACGGGAGCAGTACTTC. Translating gives CASSQGVPSGTREQYF.

This clonotype was seen only a few times. This rearrangement joins TRBV12-3 or TRBV12-4 to TRBJ1-2; maybe TRBD1 (6 bases). V lost 4 bases, J lost 3 bases, and 15 bases lay in between. The CDR3 loop spans 15 amino acids. Written as DNA, the CDR3 is TGTGCCAGCAGTTGGACAACAGGGAATGACTATGGCTACACCTTC. Residues: CASSWTTGNDYGYTF.

A single count supports this clonotype. The junction departs from the called germline gene at one end, perhaps through a read error. V is TRBV6-5 and J is TRBJ2-7; 7 nucleotides align to TRBD2. In germline, CDR1 is MNHEY, CDR2 SVGAGI. The CDR3 runs to 14 residues. The CDR3 DNA is TGTCCCAGCAGTTACGGACTAGTTGAAGGCGAGCAGTACTTC. This sequence encodes CPSSYGLVEGEQYF.

The chain employs TRBV12-3 or TRBV12-4 and TRBJ2-6, with D possibly being TRBD2 (6 bases). Deletions cut 6 bases from V and 7 bases from J, with 13 bases between. This CDR3 comprises 14 residues. The CDR3 nucleotides read TGTGCCAGCAGAGCCTTGGGGGGAGCCAACGTCCTGACTTTC. Protein sequence: CASRALGGANVLTF.

This clonotype was observed a single time. The chain joins TRBV19 to TRBJ2-6, with 7 bases lining up with TRBD1. The CDR3 covers 16 residues. The ends lost 5 bases at V and 4 bases at J; junction bases unmatched: 8. CDR1 LNHDA and CDR2 SQIVND come from the germline V gene (reference sequence). Here the CDR3 reads CASSFLTGVGANVLTF. CDR3 in DNA: TGTGCCAGTAGTTTTCTCACAGGGGTCGGGGCCAACGTCCTGACTTTC.

This clonotype has ten or more counts. The V and J genes are TRBV5-6 and TRBJ2-7; 12 bases are a match to TRBD2. Losses at the gene ends were 0 bases for V and 0 bases for J; bases not matched to a gene: 10. The CDR3 covers 19 residues. From germline, CDR1 is SGHDT and CDR2 YYEEEE. The CDR3 is CASSLGLGLAGTSSYEQYF. The CDR3 coding sequence is TGTGCCAGCAGCTTGGGGTTGGGACTAGCGGGTACGAGCTCCTACGAGCAGTACTTC.

The chain has TRBV20-1 and TRBJ2-5, with 14 bases that match TRBD2. V shed 5 bases and J 5 bases; nucleotides not matched to a gene: 10. The germline CDR1 and CDR2 sequences are DFQATT and SNEGSKA (reference sequence). The CDR3 extends over 16 amino acids. CDR3 in DNA: TGCAGTGCTTGGACTAGCGGGAGGTTAAGAGAGGAGACCCAGTACTTC. Protein: CSAWTSGRLREETQYF.

This clonotype was counted a few times. This chain joins TRBV2 and TRBJ2-1; maybe TRBD1 (5 bases). The CDR3 runs 14 residues. Germline assignment: CDR1 SNHLY and CDR2 FYNNEI. Trimming left V 3 bases short and J 3 bases short, with 9 bases between. The CDR3 bases are TGTGCCAGCAGTGATCCCCAGGGCTACAATGAGCAGTTCTTC. Encoded protein: CASSDPQGYNEQFF.

This clonotype was counted a few times. The CDR3 region is CASSAPDSSSYNEQFF. The CDR3 DNA reads as TGTGCCAGCAGCGCGCCCGACTCCTCCTCCTACAATGAGCAGTTCTTC. This chain links TRBV11-2 with TRBJ2-1, with D uncertain. V gave up 5 bases and J gave up 0 bases, with 14 bases separating them. This CDR3 spans 16 amino acids. The germline V gene encodes CDR1 SGHAT and CDR2 FQNNGV.

J is TRBJ2-1 and V is TRBV6-2 or TRBV6-3; D is ambiguous. V was clipped by 5 bases and J by 0 bases, with 11 bases between them. This CDR3 spans 15 amino acids. The germline CDR1 and CDR2 sequences are MNHEY and SVGEGT. The chain's CDR3 is CASSLGSYSYNEQFF. The CDR3 DNA follows: TGTGCCAGCAGTCTGGGTTCTTACTCCTACAATGAGCAGTTCTTC.

The V call is TRBV2, the J call TRBJ2-7; 15 positions match TRBD2. The CDR3 covers 16 residues. V trimming: 6 bases; J trimming: 6 bases; junction bases outside the gene matches: 9. Looked up from germline, CDR1 is SNHLY and CDR2 is FYNNEI. The CDR3 region is CASSQGLAGGPSEQYF. CDR3 in DNA: TGTGCCAGCAGCCAAGGACTAGCGGGAGGGCCATCCGAGCAGTACTTC.

This clonotype has at least ten counts. The chain uses TRBV29-1 and TRBJ2-7, with 7 bases lining up with TRBD2. Germline values: CDR1 SQVTM, CDR2 ANQGSEA. The CDR3 runs 12 residues. V lost 4 bases and J lost 4; bases outside the gene matches: 4. The CDR3 spells CSVAFSGYEQYF. DNA for the CDR3: TGCAGCGTTGCCTTTAGCGGGTACGAGCAGTACTTC.

This clonotype appeared a few times. V usage is TRBV12-3 or TRBV12-4 and J usage is TRBJ2-7; D call uncertain. The CDR3 extends over 14 amino acids. Trimming removed 2 bases from V and 5 bases from J, with 13 bases in between. This chain's CDR3 is CASSLNAPAHEQYF. The CDR3 bases are TGTGCCAGCAGTTTAAATGCGCCAGCCCACGAGCAGTACTTC.

The CDR3 sequence: CSARDLMLRHEQYF. CDR3 DNA sequence: TGCAGTGCTAGAGATCTGATGCTGAGACACGAGCAGTACTTC. The rearrangement joins TRBV20-1 to TRBJ2-7; no clear D gene. Germline V gives CDR1 DFQATT, CDR2 SNEGSKA (reference sequence). Trimming shortened V by 0 bases and J by 5 bases, and 14 bases separated the two germline ends. The CDR3 length is 14 residues.

This clonotype appeared a few times. V gene TRBV30 combines with J gene TRBJ2-1; perhaps TRBD2 as D (5 bases). The V end was cut by 3 bases, the J end by 2 bases, with 14 bases between. The CDR3 sequence is 15 residues long. The germline gives CDR1 GTSNPN, CDR2 SVGIG (reference sequence). The CDR3 sequence is CAWRLARLAYNEQFF. The CDR3 nucleotides read TGTGCCTGGAGGCTAGCCCGGTTGGCCTACAATGAGCAGTTCTTC.